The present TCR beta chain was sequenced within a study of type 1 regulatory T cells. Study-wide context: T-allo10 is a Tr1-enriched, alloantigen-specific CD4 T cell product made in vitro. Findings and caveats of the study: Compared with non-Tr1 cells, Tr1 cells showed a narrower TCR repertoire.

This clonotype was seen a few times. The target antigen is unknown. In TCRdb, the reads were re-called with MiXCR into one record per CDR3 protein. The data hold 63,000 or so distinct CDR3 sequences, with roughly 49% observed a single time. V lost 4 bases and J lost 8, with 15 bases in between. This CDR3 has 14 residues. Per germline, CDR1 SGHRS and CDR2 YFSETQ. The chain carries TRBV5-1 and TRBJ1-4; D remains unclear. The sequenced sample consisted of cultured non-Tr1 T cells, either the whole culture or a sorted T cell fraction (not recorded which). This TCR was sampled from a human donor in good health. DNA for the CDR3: TGCGCCAGCAGCCGCGGGTCCCCTCGGGAAAAACTGTTTTTT. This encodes CASSRGSPREKLFF.